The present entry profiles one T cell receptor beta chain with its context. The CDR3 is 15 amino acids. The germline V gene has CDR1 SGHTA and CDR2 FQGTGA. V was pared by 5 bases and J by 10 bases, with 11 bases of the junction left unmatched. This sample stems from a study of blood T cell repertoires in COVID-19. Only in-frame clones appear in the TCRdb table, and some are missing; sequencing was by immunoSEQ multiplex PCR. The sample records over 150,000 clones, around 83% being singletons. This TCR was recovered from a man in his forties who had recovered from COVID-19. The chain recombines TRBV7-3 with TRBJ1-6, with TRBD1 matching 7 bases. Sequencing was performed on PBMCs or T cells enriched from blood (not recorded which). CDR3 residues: CASSASRQGESPLHF. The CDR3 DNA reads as TGTGCCAGCAGCGCCTCCCGACAGGGAGAATCACCCCTCCACTTT.